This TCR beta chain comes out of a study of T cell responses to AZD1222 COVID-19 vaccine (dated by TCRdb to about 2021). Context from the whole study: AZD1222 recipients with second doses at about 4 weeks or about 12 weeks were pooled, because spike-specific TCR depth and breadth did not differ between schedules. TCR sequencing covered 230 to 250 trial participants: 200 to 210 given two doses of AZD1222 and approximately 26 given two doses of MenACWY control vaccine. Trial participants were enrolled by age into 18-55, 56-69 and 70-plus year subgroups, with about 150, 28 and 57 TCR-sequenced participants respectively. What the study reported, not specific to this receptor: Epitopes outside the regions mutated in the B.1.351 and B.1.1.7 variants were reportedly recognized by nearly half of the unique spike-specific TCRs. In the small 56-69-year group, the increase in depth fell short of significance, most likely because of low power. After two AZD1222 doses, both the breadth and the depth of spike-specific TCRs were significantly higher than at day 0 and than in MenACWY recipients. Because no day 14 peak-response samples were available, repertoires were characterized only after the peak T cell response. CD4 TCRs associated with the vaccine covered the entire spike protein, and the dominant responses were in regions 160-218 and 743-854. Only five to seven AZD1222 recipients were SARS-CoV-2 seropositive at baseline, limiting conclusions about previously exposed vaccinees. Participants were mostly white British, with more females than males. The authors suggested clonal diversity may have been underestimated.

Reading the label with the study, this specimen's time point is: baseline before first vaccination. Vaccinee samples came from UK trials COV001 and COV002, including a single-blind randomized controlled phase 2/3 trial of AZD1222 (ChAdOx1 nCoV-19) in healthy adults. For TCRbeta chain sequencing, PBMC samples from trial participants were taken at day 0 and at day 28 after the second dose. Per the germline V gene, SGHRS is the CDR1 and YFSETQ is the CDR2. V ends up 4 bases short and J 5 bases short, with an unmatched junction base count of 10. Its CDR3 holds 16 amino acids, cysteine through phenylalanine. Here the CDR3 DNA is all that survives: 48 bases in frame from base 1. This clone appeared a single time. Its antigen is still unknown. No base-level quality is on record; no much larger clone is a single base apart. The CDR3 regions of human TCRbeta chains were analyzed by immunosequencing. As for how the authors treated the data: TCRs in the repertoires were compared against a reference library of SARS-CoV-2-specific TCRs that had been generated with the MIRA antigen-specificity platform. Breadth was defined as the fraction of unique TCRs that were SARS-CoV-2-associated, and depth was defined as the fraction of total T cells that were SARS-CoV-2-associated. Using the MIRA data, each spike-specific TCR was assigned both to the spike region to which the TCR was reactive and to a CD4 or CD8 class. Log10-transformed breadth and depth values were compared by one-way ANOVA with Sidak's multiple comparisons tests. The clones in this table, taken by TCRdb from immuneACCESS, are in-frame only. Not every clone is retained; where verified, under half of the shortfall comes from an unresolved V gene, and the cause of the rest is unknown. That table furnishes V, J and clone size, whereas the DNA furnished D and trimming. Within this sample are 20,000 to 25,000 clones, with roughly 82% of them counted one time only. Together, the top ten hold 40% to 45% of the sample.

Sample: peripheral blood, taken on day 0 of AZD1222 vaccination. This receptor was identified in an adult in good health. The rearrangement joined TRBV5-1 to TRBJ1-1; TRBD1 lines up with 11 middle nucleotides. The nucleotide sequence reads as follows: TGCGCCAGCAGCCTCCGGACAGGGGGCTTAGTTACTGAAGCTTTCTTT. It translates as CASSLRTGGLVTEAFF. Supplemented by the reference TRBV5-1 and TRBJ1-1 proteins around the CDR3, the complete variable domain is KAGVTQTPRYLIKTRGQQVTLSCSPISGHRSVSWYQQTPGQGLQFLFEYFSETQRNKGNFPGRFSGRQFSNSRSEMNVSTLELGDSALYLCASSLRTGGLVTEAFFGQGTRLTVV.